Below, one T cell receptor beta chain is given with its context. With 60 Vbeta and 13 Jbeta primers, the PCR was carried out. Only in-frame clones appear in the TCRdb table, and some are missing; sequencing was by immunoSEQ multiplex PCR. Among about 160,000 clones listed, approximately 81% were seen once. These data come from a study of cytomegalovirus exposure and HLA in healthy donors. Per germline, CDR1 MNHNS and CDR2 SASEGT. CDR3 length equals 14 residues. The ends were cut back, 6 bases at V and 4 bases at J, with 14 bases in the middle. The material sequenced was PBMCs. The source of this sequence is a man aged 30 to 39 in good health and CMV-seronegative. This sequence joins TRBV6-1 and TRBJ2-3; tentatively, D is TRBD2 (5 bases). The CDR3 loop reads CASRNPSSSDTQYF. The CDR3 coding sequence is TGTGCCAGCAGGAACCCTTCTAGCTCAGATACGCAGTATTTT.